Following are 20 T cell receptor beta chains from one sample sequenced in a study of shared clonotypes between healthy human individuals. Terminally differentiated effector memory CD45RA+ cells were excluded from the naive CD8 cells, which were CD45RO-negative and positively selected for CCR7. Data came from immunoSEQ multiplex PCR; TCRdb stores just in-frame clones and leaves some out. The profile covers approximately 1.9 million clones, with over 85% appearing a single time and about 1.6% taken by the ten largest. Source material: naive CD8+ T cells from PBMCs. The receptors shown here come from a man between 18 and 35 years old in good health. Some clones in this sample may be carry-over from other donors' samples.

The V call is TRBV10-2, the J call TRBJ2-1, with a tentative D call TRBD2 (6 bases). The V gene lost 8 bases and the J gene lost 4 bases, with 21 bases spanning the gap. The CDR3 extends over 16 amino acids. Germline CDR1 reads WSHSY; CDR2 reads SAAADI. In DNA form, the CDR3 reads TGCGCCAGCGGACGGGACTCACCCCGAATTTACAATGAGCAGTTCTTC. It specifies CASGRDSPRIYNEQFF.

The chain is built from TRBV5-1 and TRBJ2-5; 9 bases align to TRBD1. V was pared by 1 base and J by 7 bases, with 17 bases of the junction left unmatched. Per the germline V gene, CDR1 is SGHRS and CDR2 is YFSETQ. CDR3 length: 18 amino acids. This CDR3 reads CASSLWDREGVGQRTQYF. The CDR3 nucleotides read TGCGCCAGCAGCTTGTGGGACAGGGAAGGGGTAGGGCAAAGGACCCAGTACTTC.

The chain has TRBV2 and TRBJ2-2, with D tentatively TRBD1 (6 bases). Trimming pared 7 bases from V and 6 bases from J, leaving 15 bases between. CDR3 length: 14 residues. The germline gives CDR1 SNHLY, CDR2 FYNNEI. In nucleotides, the CDR3 is TGTGCCAGCATTGGACGAGGGACACCCGGGGAGCTGTTTTTT. The encoded protein is CASIGRGTPGELFF.

The chain links TRBV13 to TRBJ2-1; 8 bases are shared with TRBD2. Germline CDR1 reads PRHDT; CDR2 reads FYEKMQ (reference sequence). V lost 0 bases to trimming and J lost 9 bases; unmatched junction nucleotides: 22. CDR3 size: 20 residues. The chain's CDR3 is CASSLGRVELAASRRAEQFF. The DNA for the CDR3 is TGTGCCAGCAGCTTAGGCAGGGTGGAACTAGCGGCATCCCGGCGCGCTGAGCAGTTCTTC. Full variable domain (outside the CDR3, taken from reference TRBV13 and TRBJ2-1): AAGVIQSPRHLIKEKRETATLKCYPIPRHDTVYWYQQGPGQDPQFLISFYEKMQSDKGSIPDRFSAQQFSDYHSELNMSSLELGDSALYFCASSLGRVELAASRRAEQFFGPGTRLTVL.

The CDR3: CASSYSLGGPYSPLHF. CDR3 coding DNA: TGTGCCAGCAGTTATTCCCTAGGGGGACCTTATTCACCCCTCCACTTT. The V and J genes are TRBV6-5 and TRBJ1-6; TRBD1 is a possible D gene (6 bases). With 3 bases removed from V and 8 bases from J, the gap between germline ends came to 17 bases. Per germline, CDR1 MNHEY and CDR2 SVGAGI. CDR3 length: 16 amino acids.

With respect to this clone: Other DNA sequences of this sample code for an identical CDR3. CDR3 DNA: TGTGCCAGTAGTATAGGAGACTATAGCAATCAGCCCCAGCATTTT. It translates to CASSIGDYSNQPQHF. The rearrangement uses TRBV19 and TRBJ1-5; D is unclear. Per germline, CDR1 LNHDA and CDR2 SQIVND (reference sequence). The CDR3 is made up of 15 amino acids. The V gene lost 1 base and the J gene lost 0 bases, with 7 bases spanning the gap.

The chain has TRBV28 and TRBJ1-2; D is uncertain. Trimming cost V 7 bases and J 1 base, with 4 bases left between them. The CDR3 contains 11 residues. Germline V lookup: CDR1 MDHEN, CDR2 SYDVKM. The CDR3 reads CASNINYGYTF. For the CDR3, the DNA is TGTGCCAGCAATATTAACTATGGCTACACCTTC.

Notes on this clone: The same CDR3 arises from other DNA sequences in this sample as well. The genes are TRBV27 and TRBJ2-7, with no clear D. Trimming stripped 3 bases from V and 2 bases from J, with 11 bases between. Per germline, CDR1 MNHEY and CDR2 SMNVEV (reference sequence). The CDR3 consists of 14 residues. CDR3 bases: TGTGCCAGCAGTTTGGCAGGCAGCACCTACGAGCAGTACTTC. Encoded protein: CASSLAGSTYEQYF.

This clone was counted a single time. The chain couples TRBV29-1 to TRBJ1-1; D may be TRBD1 (5 bases). Looked up from germline, CDR1 is SQVTM and CDR2 is ANQGSEA. V was pared by 7 bases and J by 10 bases, with 19 bases between. The CDR3 runs 12 residues. The CDR3 protein is CSATPGGSSAFF. DNA of the CDR3: TGCAGCGCGACCCCGGGGGGGAGTTCAGCTTTCTTT.

The rearrangement links TRBV29-1 to TRBJ2-3; perhaps TRBD2 as D (6 bases). The length of the CDR3 is 14 residues. V was pared by 7 bases and J by 1 base, with 15 bases between. The V gene's germline CDR1 is SQVTM and CDR2 ANQGSEA. In nucleotides, the CDR3 is TGCAGCGCCCACGGGAGCCACCGCACAGATACGCAGTATTTT. It specifies CSAHGSHRTDTQYF.

This clone was seen a handful of times. The chain couples TRBV7-9 to TRBJ1-1; D remains ambiguous. Germline V gene lookup returns CDR1 SEHNR and CDR2 FQNEAQ (reference sequence). This CDR3 contains 15 residues. The ends were cut back, 0 bases at V and 5 bases at J, with 13 bases in the middle. CDR3 amino acids: CASSLANTPRTEAFF. In DNA form, the CDR3 reads TGTGCCAGCAGCTTAGCGAACACTCCGAGGACTGAAGCTTTCTTT.

About this clone: An end of the junction does not agree with germline; a read error may underlie this. At the DNA level, this CDR3 is encoded by other sequences in the same sample as well. The V call is TRBV27, the J call TRBJ1-1, with a possible D match to TRBD1 (5 bases). Germline V CDR1 and CDR2: MNHEY, SMNVEV (reference sequence). The CDR3 has 15 residues. The CDR3 DNA reads as TGTGCCAGTACCACGGTGGGGGGTATGAACACTGAAGCATTCTTT. Encoded protein: CASTTVGGMNTEAFF.

The V and J genes are TRBV27 and TRBJ2-7; the match to TRBD2 covers 7 bases. CDR1 and CDR2 from the germline V gene are MNHEY and SMNVEV (reference sequence). The CDR3 is made up of 14 amino acids. The junction had 9 bases not matched to a gene; V was cut back by 6 bases and J by 4 bases. The CDR3 protein is CASSWGSGGYEQYF. CDR3 bases: TGTGCCAGCAGCTGGGGCTCCGGGGGGTACGAGCAGTACTTC.

Here the CDR3 reads CASSGGTSSQGEQYF. The CDR3 coding sequence is TGTGCCAGCAGCGGAGGGACTAGTAGCCAGGGTGAGCAGTACTTC. The gene calls are TRBV9 and TRBJ2-7; 8 bases are a match to TRBD2. The germline gives CDR1 SGDLS, CDR2 YYNGEE. The CDR3 length is 15 residues. Trimming at V came to 3 bases and at J to 7 bases, leaving 12 bases not matched to a gene. Complete variable domain (other parts from reference TRBV9 and TRBJ2-7): DSGVTQTPKHLITATGQRVTLRCSPRSGDLSVYWYQQSLDQGLQFLIQYYNGEERAKGNILERFSAQQFPDLHSELNLSSLELGDSALYFCASSGGTSSQGEQYFGPGTRLTVT.

This clone came up once. CDR3 amino acids: CASRKPGFAGLNTEAFF. CDR3 DNA sequence: TGTGCCAGCAGGAAACCGGGATTCGCGGGACTGAACACTGAAGCTTTCTTT. The chain has TRBV28 and TRBJ1-1, with D tentatively TRBD1 (5 bases). Germline CDR1 and CDR2: MDHEN and SYDVKM. Trimming took 6 bases from V and 0 from J, leaving 20 bases between them. The CDR3 runs to 17 residues. Complete variable domain (other parts from reference TRBV28 and TRBJ1-1): DVKVTQSSRYLVKRTGEKVFLECVQDMDHENMFWYRQDPGLGLRLIYFSYDVKMKEKGDIPEGYSVSREKKERFSLILESASTNQTSMYLCASRKPGFAGLNTEAFFGQGTRLTVV.

The chain recombines TRBV14 with TRBJ2-1; 8 bases align to TRBD2. V lost 6 bases and J lost 0; bases outside the gene matches: 16. This CDR3 is built from 19 residues. The germline V gene encodes CDR1 SGHDN and CDR2 FVKESK. In DNA form, the CDR3 reads TGTGCCAGCAGTCCGGGCGTGTTTGTAGCGGGGAGCTCCTACAATGAGCAGTTCTTC. Encoded protein: CASSPGVFVAGSSYNEQFF. The full variable domain, rest sourced from reference TRBV14 and TRBJ2-1, is EAGVTQFPSHSVIEKGQTVTLRCDPISGHDNLYWYRRVMGKEIKFLLHFVKESKQDESGMPNNRFLAERTGGTYSTLKVQPAELEDSGVYFCASSPGVFVAGSSYNEQFFGPGTRLTVL.

On this clone: Other DNA sequences in the same sample also yield this CDR3. The chain recombines TRBV30 with TRBJ1-1; D not certain. V lost 0 bases and J 1 base, leaving 6 bases between the germline ends. Germline assignment: CDR1 GTSNPN and CDR2 SVGIG (reference sequence). This CDR3 has 13 amino acids. DNA for the CDR3: TGTGCCTGGAGTGTACTCCAGAACACTGAAGCTTTCTTT. This sequence encodes CAWSVLQNTEAFF.

This chain uses TRBV28 with TRBJ2-7; possible D gene TRBD1, 6 bases. There are 11 residues in the CDR3. Germline values: CDR1 MDHEN, CDR2 SYDVKM. V lost 6 bases, J lost 6 bases, and 9 bases lay in between. The CDR3 loop is CASSRGSEQYF. In DNA, the CDR3 is TGTGCCAGCAGCAGGGGTAGCGAGCAGTACTTC.

This sequence joins TRBV5-1 and TRBJ1-1, with unresolved D. Trimming left V 0 bases short and J 4 bases short, with 13 bases between. The germline V gene encodes CDR1 SGHRS and CDR2 YFSETQ. The CDR3 sequence is 15 residues long. CDR3 bases: TGCGCCAGCAGCTTGGATTCACGGGTTACCACTGAAGCTTTCTTT. It specifies CASSLDSRVTTEAFF.

The chain combines TRBV5-6 with TRBJ2-3; the D gene is possibly TRBD2 (7 bases). CDR1 is SGHDT and CDR2 is YYEEEE in the germline V gene. The V gene lost 4 bases and the J gene lost 4 bases, with 13 bases spanning the gap. The CDR3 spans 14 residues. CDR3: CASSIGGRADTQYF. DNA for the CDR3: TGTGCCAGCAGCATCGGGGGGCGTGCAGATACGCAGTATTTT.